These 3 T cell receptor beta chains were sequenced from one sample in a study of T cells after yellow fever vaccination. TCRdb passed the 5' RACE reads through MiXCR, listing each CDR3 protein once. The sample lists 150,000 to 200,000 distinct CDR3 sequences, approximately 6.2% seen once, with 2.9% in the top ten. Sequenced here: CD4+ T cells sorted from PBMCs, sampled on the day of the first yellow fever vaccination. All receptors derive from a man between 18 and 29 years old who received the YFV17D yellow fever vaccine.

The sample holds many counts of this clonotype. The CDR3 region is CASSQDNRGADNSPLHF. The CDR3 nucleotides are TGCGCCAGCAGCCAAGATAATAGGGGGGCCGATAATTCACCCCTCCACTTT. The chain combines TRBV4-1 with TRBJ1-6, with a weak D call TRBD1 (6 bases). V lost 0 bases, J lost 5 bases, and 14 bases lay in between. This CDR3 spans 17 amino acids. The V gene's germline CDR1 is MGHRA and CDR2 YSYEKL.

J is TRBJ1-6 and V is TRBV6-2 or TRBV6-3; 8 bases line up with TRBD1. CDR1 is MNHEY, CDR2 SVGEGT, per germline. Losses at the gene ends were 0 bases for V and 9 bases for J; bases not matched to a gene: 10. The CDR3 consists of 17 residues. CDR3 protein: CASSYSPGQGESSPLHF. CDR3 in DNA: TGTGCCAGCAGTTACTCACCCGGACAGGGAGAGAGTTCACCCCTCCACTTT.

This clonotype has at least ten counts. The chain recombines TRBV12-3 or TRBV12-4 with TRBJ2-7; D remains ambiguous. The CDR3 contains 14 residues. Trimming took off 3 bases at V and 1 base at J, with 10 bases between the two ends. The CDR3 loop reads CASSFSLISYEQYF. CDR3 in DNA: TGTGCCAGCAGTTTTTCCCTGATTTCCTACGAGCAGTACTTC.